One and the same sample provided the 3 T cell receptor beta chains below, sequenced in a study of response to subunit inactivated influenza vaccine listed by TCRdb under 2018. Library preparation used RT-PCR. Sequencing took place on an Illumina HiSeq 2500. TCRdb cleaned the public reads at Q25 with fastp, built clones with MiXCR and kept in-frame beta chains. Rows are combined by CDR3 protein, so each entry shows the most common genes and DNA. This sample lists hundreds of thousands of distinct CDR3 sequences; approximately 7.6% were detected once. 10% to 15% of the sample belongs to the ten largest clones. The source material was PBMCs from blood, sampled less than 25 months after vaccination. These receptors were obtained from a man between 50 and 69 years old who received an inactivated influenza vaccine. Donor details come from another sample of the same person, matched by shared clones.

This clonotype was seen only a few times. V is TRBV20-1 and J is TRBJ2-5; maybe TRBD2 (5 bases). V was trimmed by 8 bases and J by 2 bases, leaving 18 bases between them. The CDR3 runs 14 residues. CDR1 is DFQATT, CDR2 SNEGSKA, per germline (reference sequence). CDR3 nucleotide sequence: TGCAGTTGCTACCACGTAGAGGGTCAAGAGACCCAGTACTTC. Amino acids: CSCYHVEGQETQYF.

This clonotype has ten or more counts. Here the CDR3 DNA reads TGTGCCAGCAGCTTACAAAGTAATTCACCCCTCCACTTT. This gives the protein CASSLQSNSPLHF. The chain combines TRBV7-9 with TRBJ1-6; D is unresolved. Germline V gene data show CDR1 as SEHNR and CDR2 as FQNEAQ (reference sequence). Trimming shortened V by 2 bases and J by 6 bases, and 5 bases separated the two germline ends. This CDR3 has 13 amino acids.

The CDR3 reads CASSYWDGTYEQYF. The CDR3 DNA follows: TGTGCCAGCAGTTATTGGGACGGCACCTACGAGCAGTACTTC. The V gene is TRBV6-2 or TRBV6-3, the J gene TRBJ2-7; D tentatively reads TRBD1 or TRBD2 (5 bases each). V was clipped by 3 bases and J by 2 bases, with 11 bases between them. CDR1 MNHEY and CDR2 SVGEGT come from the germline V gene. The CDR3 has 14 amino acids.